This TCR beta chain was profiled in a study of T-cell reconstitution after alpha-beta-depleted transplantation in children (dated by TCRdb to 2016 to 2017). As for the study more broadly: The study quantitatively tracked T-cell immune reconstitution after TCRalphabeta/CD19-depleted allogeneic hematopoietic cell transplantation in children using TCR repertoire profiling.

Libraries were prepared through PCR. The sample was run on an Illumina HiSeq 2500. To normalize quantification of the TCRbeta repertoire, the TCR libraries were built with molecular barcoding that relied on unique molecular identifiers. TCRdb took the public reads, trimmed them with fastp at Q25, ran MiXCR for clone calling and kept in-frame beta chains. Entries are consolidated by CDR3 protein sequence, retaining the most common genes and DNA. For this sample the table gives about 420,000 distinct CDR3 sequences, of which about a tenth were detected only once. The biggest ten clones account for roughly 5.1% of the sample. Concerning this clonotype itself: Its antigen is still unknown. Per-base qualities were not stored, and no clone one base away is much larger.

The specimen comprised PBMCs from the stem cell graft donor, sampled from the stem cell graft. The sequence derives from a human donor who donated a stem cell graft to a child with acute myeloid leukemia.

Here the CDR3 is given as CASTIGTHEKLFF. The DNA sequence follows: TGTGCCAGCACCATCGGGACACATGAAAAACTGTTTTTT. This chain is built from TRBV7-8 and TRBJ1-4, and perhaps TRBD1 as D gene, on 6 matching bases. CDR1 and CDR2 (SGHVS, FQNEAQ) derive from the germline V gene. The V end loses 7 bases and the J end loses 6 bases, and a stretch of 12 bases separates them. The CDR3 holds 13 amino acids from the cysteine to the phenylalanine. CDR3 DNA is the only sequence kept; it has 39 bases, read in frame from the first base.